This TCR beta chain was documented in a study of T-cell reconstitution after alpha-beta-depleted transplantation in children listed by TCRdb under 2016. Turning to the overall study: Using TCR repertoire profiling, the study followed T-cell immune reconstitution in a quantitative way in children after TCRalphabeta/CD19-depleted allogeneic hematopoietic cell transplantation. The paper as a whole reports these results and caveats: The high TCRbeta diversity at day 60 in some patients was ascribed to recipient T cells and intrathymic progenitors that had survived conditioning. The apparently early recovery of alphabetaT-cell counts about two months after transplant reportedly depended on only several hundred rapidly expanded clones that came from non-depleted graft cells. Hyperexpanded clone frequencies declined over subsequent months; after one year, T-cell counts and TCRbeta diversity were mostly attributed to newly produced T cells.

Libraries were made using PCR. Sequenced on an Illumina HiSeq 2500. To normalize quantification of the TCRbeta repertoire, the TCR libraries were built with molecular barcoding that relied on unique molecular identifiers. TCRdb reworked the public reads: Q25 trimming with fastp, MiXCR clone assembly, productive beta chains retained. For every CDR3 protein sequence, its rows merge into one entry that carries the most common genes and DNA. The sample table shows about 150,000 distinct CDR3 sequences, and approximately 12% are seen once. The ten most abundant clones make up over 10% of the sample. This specimen's treatment or condition label, interpreted: allogeneic hematopoietic cell transplantation with graft depleted of TCRalphabeta T cells and CD19 B cells. The children who served as transplant recipients had been given grafts of TCRalphabeta/CD19-depleted allogeneic hematopoietic cells. From the cysteine through the phenylalanine, the CDR3 covers 12 amino acids. Here the CDR3 DNA is all that survives: 36 bases in frame from base 1. Trimming at the junction amounts to 1 base on V and 9 bases on J, and the germline ends lie 8 bases apart. CDR1 and CDR2 are drawn from the germline V gene: SGHDT, YYEEEE.

This clonotype was detected many times. What this receptor recognizes is not known. Base qualities are not provided; no much larger clone lies one nucleotide away. The input for sequencing was PBMCs, taken before TCRalphabeta/CD19-depleted stem cell transplant. The receptor chain draws on TRBV5-6 and TRBJ2-1, with a weak D call of TRBD2 (5 bases match). The TCR originated in a boy between 2 and 10 years old with acute myeloid leukemia, due to receive a stem cell transplant. The CDR3 sequence is CASSLRRGEQFF. The DNA is TGTGCCAGCAGCTTGCGTCGGGGTGAGCAGTTCTTC.